Listed here are 29 T cell receptor beta chains from one sample, sequenced in a study of T cells in Graves' hyperthyroidism and ophthalmopathy. TCR beta CDR3 region amplification was performed from RNA transcripts. Initially, a first-round RT-PCR of the TCR CDR3 employed the HTBI primer set. One entry per CDR3 protein, called by TCRdb with MiXCR from the multiplex PCR reads. The sample includes some 360,000 distinct CDR3 sequences, less than 20% of them seen just once. Specimen: blood. Receptor source: a woman between 35 and 50 years old with Graves' ophthalmopathy.

This clonotype occurred many times. The rearrangement links TRBV28 to TRBJ1-1; TRBD1 might be the D (5 bases). CDR1 MDHEN and CDR2 SYDVKM come from the germline V gene. CDR3 size: 17 residues. V lost 2 bases and J 3 bases, leaving 19 bases between the germline ends. CDR3 sequence: CASSLNRQWITDTEAFF. In DNA form, the CDR3 reads TGTGCCAGCAGTTTAAACAGACAGTGGATTACGGACACTGAAGCTTTCTTT. Variable domain in full (rest from reference TRBV28 and TRBJ1-1): DVKVTQSSRYLVKRTGEKVFLECVQDMDHENMFWYRQDPGLGLRLIYFSYDVKMKEKGDIPEGYSVSREKKERFSLILESASTNQTSMYLCASSLNRQWITDTEAFFGQGTRLTVV.

The gene calls are TRBV30 and TRBJ2-2; 10 positions agree with TRBD1. The CDR3 is 15 residues long. V lost 3 bases, J lost 6 bases, and 7 bases stayed unmatched. In germline, CDR1 is GTSNPN, CDR2 SVGIG (reference sequence). The CDR3 nucleotides are TGTGCCTGGAGATCCGGACAGGGGGGAGCCGGGGAGCTGTTTTTT. Translating it yields CAWRSGQGGAGELFF.

This clonotype was seen once. This rearrangement joins TRBV6-1 to TRBJ2-6; no clear D. The germline V gene has CDR1 MNHNS and CDR2 SASEGT. The CDR3 is 14 residues long. With 9 bases removed from V and 0 bases from J, the gap between germline ends came to 9 bases. The CDR3 sequence is CASIKSSGANVLTF. Written as DNA, the CDR3 is TGTGCCAGTATTAAGAGCTCTGGGGCCAACGTCCTGACTTTC.

This clonotype was seen repeatedly, ten times or more. The rearrangement links TRBV13 to TRBJ2-7, with 9 bases that match TRBD1. Germline V gives CDR1 PRHDT, CDR2 FYEKMQ (reference sequence). The CDR3 is 14 amino acids. V was pared by 5 bases and J by 3 bases, with 5 bases of the junction left unmatched. The CDR3 region is CASSLGQGRYEQYF. CDR3 nucleotides: TGTGCCAGCAGCCTGGGACAGGGCCGCTACGAGCAGTACTTC.

At least ten counts were recorded for this clonotype. The chain joins TRBV28 to TRBJ2-5, with 8 bases matching TRBD1. This CDR3 is built from 15 residues. Germline V gene lookup returns CDR1 MDHEN and CDR2 SYDVKM. After removal of 3 bases from V and 7 bases from J, the junction contained 10 bases not matched to a gene. As DNA, the CDR3 is TGTGCCAGCAGTTTCCCCCACAGGGGGAGAGGGACCCAGTACTTC. Amino acid sequence: CASSFPHRGRGTQYF.

This clonotype was seen repeatedly, ten times or more. V gene TRBV20-1 combines with J gene TRBJ1-1; 8 bases fit TRBD1. The CDR3 extends over 15 amino acids. CDR1 is DFQATT and CDR2 is SNEGSKA in the germline V gene (reference sequence). Trimming removed 6 bases from V and 2 bases from J; junction bases left unmatched: 11. The chain's CDR3 is CSAKKPGQENTEAFF. DNA of the CDR3: TGCAGTGCCAAAAAACCGGGACAGGAAAACACTGAAGCTTTCTTT.

At least ten counts were recorded for this clonotype. This sequence joins TRBV28 and TRBJ2-7; TRBD2 aligns across 7 bases. The CDR3 spans 15 residues. CDR1 is MDHEN and CDR2 is SYDVKM in the germline V gene. V trimming: 3 bases; J trimming: 1 base; junction bases outside the gene matches: 6. Here the CDR3 DNA reads TGTGCCAGCAGTTTCCCGCGGGAGCGGTCCTACGAGCAGTACTTC. The encoded protein is CASSFPRERSYEQYF.

The chain combines TRBV4-1 with TRBJ2-3; the match to TRBD1 covers 10 bases. The CDR3 covers 16 residues. CDR1 is MGHRA and CDR2 is YSYEKL in the germline V gene. V trimming: 0 bases; J trimming: 3 bases; junction bases outside the gene matches: 3. The CDR3 DNA reads TGCGCCAGCAGCCAAGAGGGACAGGGGAGTACAGATACGCAGTATTTT. Protein: CASSQEGQGSTDTQYF.

This clonotype was observed at least ten times. The chain combines TRBV10-3 with TRBJ2-7; D is perhaps TRBD1 or TRBD2 (6 bases each). CDR3 length: 14 residues. Germline loops: CDR1 ENHRY, CDR2 SYGVKD. V lost 6 bases and J lost 3, with 15 bases in between. The CDR3 spells CAIRGEDSLYEQYF. CDR3 nucleotides: TGTGCCATCAGGGGGGAGGACAGTCTCTACGAGCAGTACTTC.

The sample holds many counts of this clonotype. V usage is TRBV20-1 and J usage is TRBJ2-2, with 7 bases aligning to TRBD2. Losses at the gene ends were 0 bases for V and 4 bases for J; bases not matched to a gene: 8. Germline V lookup: CDR1 DFQATT, CDR2 SNEGSKA (reference sequence). The length of the CDR3 is 16 residues. CDR3 nucleotide sequence: TGCAGTGCTAGAGATCTAGGGCGGGAGCTCACCGGGGAGCTGTTTTTT. Amino acids: CSARDLGRELTGELFF.

The rearrangement uses TRBV6-2 or TRBV6-3 and TRBJ2-7; 7 bases agree with TRBD2. This CDR3 spans 15 amino acids. CDR1 MNHEY and CDR2 SVGEGT come from the germline V gene. Unmatched junction bases numbered 6, after V lost 4 bases and J lost 0 bases. CDR3 nucleotides: TGTGCCAGCAGTTCGACTAGCCAGAGCTCCTACGAGCAGTACTTC. Protein product: CASSSTSQSSYEQYF.

This clonotype was counted at least ten times. This chain links TRBV10-3 with TRBJ2-7; possibly TRBD1 or TRBD2 for D (5 bases each). This CDR3 spans 15 amino acids. Germline V gives CDR1 ENHRY, CDR2 SYGVKD. Trimming pared 6 bases from V and 4 bases from J, leaving 19 bases between. CDR3 amino acids: CAISSEWDPPYEQYF. The CDR3 nucleotides read TGTGCCATCAGCTCGGAGTGGGACCCCCCATACGAGCAGTACTTC.

The V and J genes are TRBV7-8 and TRBJ1-1; 7 bases are a match to TRBD1. This CDR3 has 16 residues. Germline values: CDR1 SGHVS, CDR2 FQNEAQ. The trim removed 4 bases at V and 11 bases at J, leaving 19 bases unmatched. The DNA for the CDR3 is TGTGCCAGCAGCTCAAGGGTGGGGACAGCCATCAGGGGGGCTTTCTTT. It yields the protein CASSSRVGTAIRGAFF.

In this sample, this clonotype turned up many times. Sequence at one end of the junction differs from germline and may be a read error. The V gene is TRBV5-5, the J gene TRBJ2-7; perhaps D is TRBD1 or TRBD2 (5 bases each). The CDR3 covers 12 residues. The germline gives CDR1 SGHKS, CDR2 YYEKEE (reference sequence). The CDR3 loop is CASSIQPGAELF. The CDR3 DNA reads as TGTGCCAGCAGCATCCAACCCGGGGCTGAACTCTTC.

This clonotype was observed at least ten times. The CDR3, as DNA: TGTGCCAGCAGGAGCCTACAGGGCAGCCGGGAGACCCAGTACTTC. Its protein is CASRSLQGSRETQYF. V and J are TRBV11-2 and TRBJ2-5, with D maybe TRBD1 (6 bases). The ends were cut back, 6 bases at V and 5 bases at J, with 19 bases in the middle. The germline CDR1 and CDR2 sequences are SGHAT and FQNNGV. This CDR3 region has 15 residues.

The table lists this clonotype with many counts. The J gene is TRBJ2-5, the V gene TRBV12-3 or TRBV12-4; possibly TRBD2 for D (5 bases). Trimming took off 7 bases at V and 4 bases at J, with 13 bases between the two ends. This CDR3 is built from 13 residues. The CDR3 protein is CASTPARGETQYF. The CDR3 DNA sequence: TGTGCCAGCACTCCGGCCCGGGGAGAGACCCAGTACTTC.

This clonotype showed up many times. The chain links TRBV27 to TRBJ2-7, with a weak D call TRBD1 (7 bases). CDR3 length: 13 residues. Per the germline V gene, CDR1 is MNHEY and CDR2 is SMNVEV (reference sequence). V lost 5 bases, J lost 6 bases, and 14 bases lay in between. CDR3 DNA sequence: TGTGCCAGCAGTCCTCACCAGGGGGGCGAGCAGTACTTC. Translated: CASSPHQGGEQYF.

In its sample, this clonotype was seen many times. The chain is built from TRBV5-6 and TRBJ1-2; TRBD1 matches at 8 bases. CDR1 and CDR2 from the germline V gene are SGHDT and YYEEEE. The CDR3 has 15 amino acids. J gave up 4 bases and V 1 base, and 6 bases lay outside the gene matches. The CDR3 DNA is TGTGCCAGCAGCTTGCTTGGACAGGGCAGCTATGGCTACACCTTC. Protein sequence: CASSLLGQGSYGYTF. The full variable domain, completed using reference TRBV5-6 and TRBJ1-2, is DAGVTQSPTHLIKTRGQQVTLRCSPKSGHDTVSWYQQALGQGPQFIFQYYEEEERQRGNFPDRFSGHQFPNYSSELNVNALLLGDSALYLCASSLLGQGSYGYTFGSGTRLTVV.

Ten or more counts support this clonotype. The genes are TRBV28 and TRBJ1-5; TRBD1 matches 8 bases. Losses at the gene ends were 0 bases for V and 4 bases for J; bases not matched to a gene: 5. The CDR3 runs to 16 residues. Per the germline V gene, CDR1 is MDHEN and CDR2 is SYDVKM. The CDR3 DNA is TGTGCCAGCAGTTTATGGTTACGGACAGGGAATCAGCCCCAGCATTTT. It codes for CASSLWLRTGNQPQHF.

This clonotype was found many times. The chain is built from TRBV12-3 or TRBV12-4 and TRBJ1-1; D is undetermined. This CDR3 is 14 amino acids long. With 5 bases removed from V and 0 bases from J, the gap between germline ends came to 10 bases. CDR3 DNA sequence: TGTGCCAGCAGTCCCACACAATTGAACACTGAAGCTTTCTTT. Encoded protein: CASSPTQLNTEAFF.

This clonotype was seen repeatedly, ten times or more. The chain carries TRBV7-2 and TRBJ2-7; D is possibly TRBD2 (5 bases). The CDR3 has 14 amino acids. Germline V gives CDR1 SGHTA, CDR2 FQGNSA. The V gene lost 0 bases and the J gene lost 4 bases, with 10 bases spanning the gap. The CDR3 sequence: CASSLAARDYEQYF. DNA of the CDR3: TGTGCCAGCAGCTTAGCAGCGAGGGATTACGAGCAGTACTTC.

The table lists this clonotype with many counts. The V and J genes are TRBV5-1 and TRBJ2-7; the D is unclear. Germline CDR1 is SGHRS and CDR2 is YFSETQ. V lost 0 bases to trimming and J lost 2 bases, with 9 bases between them. The length of the CDR3 is 14 residues. Here the CDR3 DNA reads TGCGCCAGCAGCTTGGCGAACAGCCCCTACGAGCAGTACTTC. Translation gives CASSLANSPYEQYF.

This clonotype appeared a few times. V usage is TRBV6-1 and J usage is TRBJ1-2, with 8 bases lining up with TRBD1. Germline trimming cut 6 bases from V and 4 bases from J; bases unmatched to any gene: 7. The CDR3 is 14 amino acids. Germline values: CDR1 MNHNS, CDR2 SASEGT. The CDR3 coding sequence is TGTGCCAGCAGGCCCTTCGGGACAGGCTATGGCTACACCTTC. Its translation: CASRPFGTGYGYTF.

The V and J genes are TRBV11-2 and TRBJ1-1, with D possibly matching TRBD1 (6 bases). The CDR3 has 16 residues. CDR1 and CDR2 from the germline V gene are SGHAT and FQNNGV. Deletions cut 2 bases from V and 4 bases from J, with 17 bases between. CDR3 loop: CASSLRGGAWVTEAFF. CDR3 bases: TGTGCCAGCAGCTTAAGGGGGGGGGCTTGGGTCACTGAAGCTTTCTTT.

The V and J genes are TRBV6-5 and TRBJ2-7; the match to TRBD1 covers 7 bases. The CDR3 covers 14 residues. The ends lost 6 bases at V and 3 bases at J; junction bases unmatched: 8. The germline V gene encodes CDR1 MNHEY and CDR2 SVGAGI. CDR3 bases: TGTGCCAGCAGCTTACGACAGGGCCGCTACGAGCAGTACTTC. Residues: CASSLRQGRYEQYF.

V is TRBV6-1 and J is TRBJ1-1; D is undetermined. This CDR3 has 14 amino acids. The germline CDR1 and CDR2 sequences are MNHNS and SASEGT. The ends were cut back, 8 bases at V and 1 base at J, with 14 bases in the middle. The CDR3 sequence: CASPGGYGNTEAFF. CDR3 nucleotides: TGTGCCAGCCCCGGCGGGTATGGGAACACTGAAGCTTTCTTT.

The genes are TRBV29-1 and TRBJ2-7, with 9 bases fitting TRBD2. V shed 4 bases and J 6 bases; nucleotides not matched to a gene: 7. Germline assignment: CDR1 SQVTM and CDR2 ANQGSEA. The CDR3 has 13 amino acids. The CDR3 DNA reads TGCAGCGTTGCCGGACTAGCGAGCAGCGAGCAGTACTTC. Encoded protein: CSVAGLASSEQYF.

In its sample, this clonotype was seen many times. The chain has TRBV20-1 and TRBJ1-3, with D unclear. Looked up from germline, CDR1 is DFQATT and CDR2 is SNEGSKA (reference sequence). V was trimmed by 7 bases and J by 0 bases, leaving 13 bases between them. The CDR3 length is 14 residues. DNA for the CDR3: TGCAGTGTGGGGTTCGGGAACTCTGGAAACACCATATATTTT. Translated: CSVGFGNSGNTIYF.

There are many counts of this clonotype. This chain joins TRBV5-1 and TRBJ2-5, with 10 bases identical to TRBD2. The germline V gene encodes CDR1 SGHRS and CDR2 YFSETQ. V lost 4 bases, J lost 1 base, and 7 bases stayed unmatched. The CDR3 spans 16 residues. This chain's CDR3 is CASSLQSGRAQETQYF. The CDR3 region has the DNA TGCGCCAGCAGCCTTCAAAGCGGGAGGGCCCAAGAGACCCAGTACTTC.